This T cell receptor beta chain was captured by sequencing in a study of T cells of healthy individuals. The CDR3 runs 15 residues. The germline gives CDR1 LGHDT, CDR2 YNNKEL (reference sequence). V lost 3 bases to trimming and J lost 2 bases; unmatched junction nucleotides: 4. TCRdb re-called the 5' RACE reads with MiXCR, one entry per CDR3 protein. Of 65,000 to 95,000 distinct CDR3 sequences listed, about 5% are singletons. This chain connects TRBV3-1 to TRBJ2-1, with 7 bases matching TRBD1. This TCR derives from a female donor in good health. The CDR3, as DNA: TGTGCCAGCAGCCAGGGACAGCTCACCTACAATGAGCAGTTCTTC. Encoded protein: CASSQGQLTYNEQFF.